This note documents a single T cell receptor (beta chain) sequence. These data originate in a study of shared T cell receptors in the human thymus. Produced via immunoSEQ multiplex PCR; TCRdb's table is partial and in-frame only. Among 550,000 to 800,000 clones listed, 75% to 90% were seen once. The CDR3 loop spans 14 amino acids. Trimming at V came to 5 bases and at J to 1 base, leaving 3 bases not matched to a gene. Germline V gives CDR1 SEHNR, CDR2 FQNEAQ (reference sequence). These sequences were also reported in another study, on human thymus T cells. From that report: Related research has reported that thymic repertoires overlap highly among unrelated individuals.

Input material: thymocytes. This TCR came from a girl in the first two years of life with a congenital heart defect. The chain uses TRBV7-9 and TRBJ1-1; 8 bases fit TRBD1. The CDR3 protein is CASSPGQGNTEAFF. The CDR3 DNA reads TGTGCCAGCAGCCCAGGACAGGGGAACACTGAAGCTTTCTTT.